This T cell receptor beta chain was profiled in a study of beta chain features in type 1 diabetes (dated by TCRdb to 2017 to 2018). Some background on the complete study: No differences in mean age, gender distribution, total cell number or subset yield were found between patients and healthy donors. A total of roughly 100 million sorted cells were examined across all samples, and a strong correlation was observed between cell number per subset and RNA yield. Naive and central memory subsets were obtained from all 30 or so donors, but regulatory and stem cell-like memory subsets were isolated from only 8 patients and about eight healthy donors. In the study, TCRB repertoires of sorted circulating CD4+ T cell subsets from recently diagnosed type 1 diabetes patients were compared with those of matched healthy donors. What the authors observed across the whole study: Because cDNA rather than genomic DNA was sequenced, highly expressing activated cells could have been over-represented, although no difference in activation and CD3 levels was found between groups. Because small numbers of individuals were included in the HLA sub-analyses, any influence of HLA type on TCRB rearrangement was left unresolved. Type 1 diabetes patients showed a moderate but significant shortening of TCRB CDR3 length in all four CD4+ subsets. The naive, central memory and regulatory TCRB repertoires appeared to resemble one another more closely among patients than among healthy donors. At VDJ recombination sites, patients with type 1 diabetes made fewer insertions and deleted more nucleotides, a pattern implying thymic rearrangement abnormalities. Shorter templates might be favored by PCR, yet because patient and control samples were amplified and corrected together, any such skew would affect both groups equally.

Each donor gave one peripheral blood draw, roughly 110 mL on average, collected into heparinised tubes. Naive, central memory, regulatory and stem cell-like memory CD4+ T cells were sorted on a BD FACSAria II using a panel including CD45RO, CCR7, CD25, CD127, CD95 and CD27. All sorted populations exceeded 95% purity. Right away, PBMCs were isolated by Lymphoprep density gradient centrifugation and were stained directly, with no culture step. Samples were stained and sorted in pairs, with one healthy donor and one patient per experiment, so that batch effects were minimized. The entire isolated RNA was reverse transcribed using the High Capacity cDNA Reverse Transcription Kit, and thus expressed TCRB transcripts were sequenced. Naive, central memory and regulatory T cell samples underwent deep immunoSEQ sequencing, averaging about 3.57 million total reads per sample. Sorted cells were lysed in RLT buffer and RNA was extracted with DNase-treated RNeasy Micro or Mini kits, depending on cell number. To prevent cross-contamination, each cell subset was processed individually, whereas patient and healthy donor samples were processed jointly. Using the immunoSEQ multiplex PCR, TCRB sequences were amplified from cDNA into 87-bp fragments spanning the CDR3 region. Sequencing of the amplicons was performed on the Illumina HiSeq platform. As for the authors' bioinformatics: PCR bias was computationally corrected using synthetic template baselines, reads within Hamming distance 2 were collapsed, and singletons that could not be merged were discarded. By aligning reads against IMGT, V, D and J genes, CDR3 length, and insertions or deletions at six rearrangement sites were assigned. Clonotype counts were normalized to sorted cell number within each subset before computing true diversity and Gini coefficients with the tcR R package. Repertoire sharing was quantified using the overlap coefficient calculated on TCRB nucleotide sequences. The clones in this table, taken by TCRdb from immuneACCESS, are in-frame only. Not every clone is retained; where verified, under half of the shortfall comes from an unresolved V gene, and the cause of the rest is unknown. From that table come the V and J calls and clone size; the DNA was used to work out D and trimming. The sample has roughly 300,000 clones on record, approximately 8.2% of them singletons. The ten largest clones add up to approximately 0.47% of the sample.

For CDR1 and CDR2, the germline V gene lists MNHEY and SVGAGI. Inclusive of the bounding cysteine and phenylalanine, the CDR3 is 14 residues long. Only CDR3 DNA remains: 42 bases, in frame from the first base. Trimming leaves V shorter by 5 bases and J shorter by 4 bases, with the junction holding 5 bases beyond the gene matches. This clone was seen only a few times. Its recognized antigen is unknown. The input lacks base qualities; no much larger clone sits a single base away. The V and J genes are TRBV6-5 and TRBJ2-5, with 9 bases aligning to TRBD2. This receptor was obtained from a woman aged 18-29 years in good health. The sequencing sample was made of central memory CD4+ T cells from blood. The nucleotide sequence is given as TGTGCCAGCAGTAGATCGGGACTAGCAGAGACCCAGTACTTC. The encoded protein is CASSRSGLAETQYF.